These T cell receptor beta chains were read from a single sample in a study of blood T cells in healthy people across ages. TCRdb ran MiXCR on the 5' RACE reads and lists one entry per CDR3 protein. Of some 640,000 distinct CDR3 sequences in the sample, 49% were seen once. Sample: blood. Receptors originate from a woman aged 60-75 years in good health. CDR3s include the opening cysteine and the closing phenylalanine or tryptophan. The order of the fields is clone size, V gene, J gene, D gene, CDR3 protein, CDR3 DNA. A D gene is named only where the DNA matches it firmly. The size entry is marked missing in some rows and otherwise reads once, few, many or a size class.

>NA|TRBV12-3/TRBV12-4|TRBJ2-7|TRBD2
CASRPGTSGSYEQYF
TGTGCCAGCAGACCCGGGACTAGCGGGAGTTACGAGCAGTACTTC
>NA|TRBV11-2|TRBJ1-6|NA
CASNYRDSPLHF
TGTGCCAGCAACTACAGAGATTCACCCCTCCACTTT
>NA|TRBV29-1|TRBJ1-1|NA
CSVEGGGSEAFF
TGCAGCGTTGAAGGTGGGGGTAGCGAAGCTTTCTTT
>NA|TRBV19|TRBJ2-1|NA
CASSIPEVSTEQFF
TGTGCCAGTAGTATACCCGAAGTCTCTACTGAGCAGTTCTTC
>few|TRBV7-2|TRBJ2-1|TRBD2
CASSSSPLAGGLNEQFF
TGTGCCAGCAGCTCCTCCCCTCTAGCGGGAGGTTTAAATGAGCAGTTCTTC
>few|TRBV4-3|TRBJ2-5|NA
CASSRGQGSRGETQYF
TGCGCCAGCAGTCGCGGCCAGGGATCGCGAGGAGAGACCCAGTACTTC
>NA|TRBV3-1|TRBJ2-7|NA
CASRATSWEQYF
TGTGCCAGCAGGGCGACTAGTTGGGAGCAGTACTTC
>once|TRBV29-1|TRBJ2-5|NA
CSVAPSNNEQYF
TGCAGCGTTGCGCCATCTAACAATGAGCAGTACTTC
>NA|TRBV18|TRBJ2-5|TRBD2
CASSPLALAGGPGQETQYF
TGTGCCAGCTCACCACTAGCACTAGCGGGAGGTCCGGGGCAAGAGACCCAGTACTTC
>few|TRBV7-9|TRBJ1-2|NA
CASSVNSYYGYTF
TGTGCCAGCAGCGTCAACTCTTACTATGGCTACACCTTC
>NA|TRBV7-2|TRBJ2-5|TRBD1
CASSENRGETQYF
TGTGCCAGCAGCGAAAACAGGGGGGAGACCCAGTACTTC
>NA|TRBV18|TRBJ2-3|TRBD1
CASSARDRGGDTQYF
TGTGCCAGCTCAGCCCGGGACAGGGGAGGAGATACGCAGTATTTT
>many|TRBV9|TRBJ2-1|TRBD2
CASSAGLAGYNEQFF
TGTGCCAGCAGCGCTGGACTAGCGGGATACAATGAGCAGTTCTTC
>NA|TRBV7-2|TRBJ2-5|TRBD2
CASRGRTSAETQYF
TGTGCCAGCCGTGGTCGGACTAGCGCTGAGACCCAGTACTTC
>NA|TRBV29-1|TRBJ2-3|TRBD2
CSVESSGSTTDTQYF
TGCAGCGTTGAATCCAGCGGGAGCACGACAGATACGCAGTATTTT
>NA|TRBV5-5|TRBJ2-4|NA
CASSGGAKKNIQYF
TGTGCCAGCAGCGGGGGGGCAAAAAAAAACATTCAGTACTTC
>NA|TRBV6-1|TRBJ1-5|TRBD1
CASRSAYRGRNQPQHF
TGTGCCAGCAGGTCGGCTTACAGGGGGCGAAATCAGCCCCAGCATTTT
>NA|TRBV19|TRBJ2-4|TRBD2
CASNIGRSSGSGNIQYF
TGTGCCAGTAATATAGGCCGCTCCAGCGGGAGTGGAAACATTCAGTACTTC
>many|TRBV20-1|TRBJ1-1|TRBD1
CSAPDPGTGYRSGTEAFF
TGCAGTGCTCCCGACCCGGGGACAGGGTATCGATCGGGAACTGAAGCTTTCTTT
>once|TRBV20-1|TRBJ1-5|NA
CSASSGQLNQPQHF
TGCAGTGCTAGTTCGGGGCAGCTCAATCAGCCCCAGCATTTT
>NA|TRBV12-3/TRBV12-4|TRBJ2-7|NA
CASSLAGVWTYEQYF
TGTGCCAGCAGTTTAGCGGGAGTATGGACCTACGAGCAGTACTTC
>once|TRBV7-2|TRBJ2-1|NA
CASSPQVNEQFF
TGTGCCAGCAGCCCGCAAGTAAACGAGCAGTTCTTC
>NA|TRBV19|TRBJ2-6|TRBD1
CASSRSRDRDSGANVLTF
TGTGCCAGTAGTAGATCCCGGGACAGGGACTCTGGGGCCAACGTCCTGACTTTC
>few|TRBV3-1|TRBJ2-7|TRBD2
CASTRAPGGSSYEQYF
TGTGCCAGCACCCGAGCCCCGGGCGGGAGCTCCTACGAGCAGTACTTC
>NA|TRBV20-1|TRBJ1-6|NA
CSAGEGSYNSPLHF
TGCAGTGCTGGGGAGGGCTCCTATAATTCACCCCTCCACTTT
>few|TRBV7-9|TRBJ1-2|TRBD1
CASSISGQARGYTF
TGTGCCAGCAGCATTTCTGGACAGGCAAGGGGCTACACCTTC
>few|TRBV7-2|TRBJ2-1|NA
CASSFFRDAFGNEQFF
TGTGCCAGCAGCTTCTTCCGGGACGCCTTCGGGAATGAGCAGTTCTTC
>NA|TRBV7-6|TRBJ2-5|TRBD2
CASSLTFGGARETQYF
TGTGCCAGCAGCTTAACGTTCGGGGGGGCTCGGGAGACCCAGTACTTC
>few|TRBV15|TRBJ2-7|NA
CATSIKAGLEQYF
TGTGCCACCAGCATTAAAGCAGGGCTCGAGCAGTACTTC
>few|TRBV3-1|TRBJ2-7|NA
CASSPGGLDYEQYF
TGTGCCAGCAGCCCCGGCGGGTTGGACTACGAGCAGTACTTC
>once|TRBV7-8|TRBJ2-3|NA
CASSLGLRGSTDTQYF
TGTGCCAGCAGCTTAGGGTTGCGCGGGAGCACAGATACGCAGTATTTT
>NA|TRBV7-3|TRBJ1-1|NA
CASSATAVGEAFF
TGTGCCAGCAGCGCGACAGCGGTGGGGGAAGCTTTCTTT
>NA|TRBV15|TRBJ2-5|NA
CATCNGYQETQYF
TGTGCCACCTGTAATGGTTACCAAGAGACCCAGTACTTC
>NA|TRBV28|TRBJ2-7|NA
CVSRTSGSRSSYEQYF
TGTGTCAGCAGAACTAGTGGGAGCCGGAGCTCCTACGAGCAGTACTTC
>NA|TRBV7-2|TRBJ2-5|TRBD2
CASSLDSASGKMETQYF
TGTGCCAGCAGCTTAGACTCGGCTAGCGGAAAAATGGAGACCCAGTACTTC
>NA|TRBV7-2|TRBJ2-7|NA
CASSGDPSYEQYF
TGTGCCAGCAGCGGGGACCCATCCTACGAGCAGTACTTC
>NA|TRBV20-1|TRBJ2-4|TRBD2
CSARPPGGGKNIQYF
TGCAGTGCTCGACCCCCGGGAGGGGGCAAAAACATTCAGTACTTC
>NA|TRBV6-5|TRBJ2-5|NA
CATSTSGWSSYF
TGTGCCACTTCGACTTCAGGATGGAGCTCGTACTTC
>NA|TRBV7-9|TRBJ2-5|NA
CASSPPANIQTQYF
TGTGCCAGCAGCCCTCCGGCTAACATACAGACCCAGTACTTC
>NA|TRBV5-1|TRBJ2-1|TRBD2
CASSRRETSGYNEQFF
TGCGCCAGCAGCCGCAGGGAGACTAGCGGTTACAATGAGCAGTTCTTC
>NA|TRBV7-3|TRBJ2-7|TRBD1
CASRTGARYEQYF
TGTGCCAGCAGGACAGGGGCTCGCTACGAGCAGTACTTC
>few|TRBV4-2|TRBJ2-1|TRBD1
CASSQGQVSSYNEQFF
TGTGCCAGCAGCCAGGGACAGGTTAGCTCCTACAATGAGCAGTTCTTC
>NA|TRBV20-1|TRBJ2-6|NA
CSAIQGRISGANVLTF
TGCAGTGCAATCCAGGGTAGGATTTCTGGGGCCAACGTCCTGACTTTC
>NA|TRBV30|TRBJ1-1|NA
CAWSVLSDTEAFF
TGTGCCTGGAGTGTACTATCGGACACTGAAGCTTTCTTT
>NA|TRBV7-2|TRBJ2-4|TRBD2
CASSINSGGAKNIQYF
TGTGCCAGCAGCATAAATAGCGGGGGGGCCAAAAACATTCAGTACTTC
>NA|TRBV7-9|TRBJ2-3|TRBD1
CASSQDRAGTDTQYF
TGTGCCAGCAGCCAGGACAGGGCGGGCACAGATACGCAGTATTTT
>few|TRBV18|TRBJ2-6|NA
CASSSTPYSGANVLTF
TGTGCCAGCTCATCGACACCCTACTCTGGGGCCAACGTCCTGACTTTC
>many|TRBV7-2|TRBJ2-5|NA
CASSLGWETQYF
TGTGCCAGCTCGTTAGGGTGGGAGACCCAGTACTTC
>few|TRBV5-1|TRBJ2-5|NA
CASRLTEETQYF
TGCGCCAGCAGACTGACCGAAGAGACCCAGTACTTC
>once|TRBV7-9|TRBJ1-5|NA
CASSLVSGQPQHF
TGTGCCAGCAGTTTAGTATCCGGCCAGCCCCAGCATTTT
>NA|TRBV5-1|TRBJ2-7|NA
CASSVSTGREQYF
TGCGCCAGCAGCGTGAGTACAGGGAGAGAGCAGTACTTC
>few|TRBV5-1|TRBJ2-1|TRBD1
CASSSLGQGIPNEQFF
TGCGCCAGCAGCTCGCTCGGACAGGGGATCCCCAATGAGCAGTTCTTC
>few|TRBV5-1|TRBJ2-7|NA
CASSFRGSKSYEQYF
TGCGCCAGCAGCTTTAGAGGGAGCAAGAGCTACGAGCAGTACTTC
>NA|TRBV20-1|TRBJ2-1|NA
CSARTPWGVNEQFF
TGCAGTGCTCGGACCCCGTGGGGAGTCAATGAGCAGTTCTTC
>few|TRBV20-1|TRBJ2-1|TRBD2
CSASGRAAYNEQFF
TGCAGTGCTAGCGGGAGGGCCGCCTACAATGAGCAGTTCTTC
>few|TRBV7-9|TRBJ2-1|NA
CASSVSLGNEQFF
TGTGCCAGCAGCGTATCTCTAGGGAATGAGCAGTTCTTC
>few|TRBV28|TRBJ2-5|TRBD2
CASIAGTTETQYF
TGTGCCAGCATCGCGGGGACTACAGAGACCCAGTACTTC
>NA|TRBV7-2|TRBJ1-6|NA
CASSPGNVGAPLHF
TGTGCCAGCAGCCCCGGGAATGTAGGGGCACCCCTCCACTTT
>NA|TRBV28|TRBJ2-5|NA
CASRLSGETQYF
TGTGCCAGCAGATTAAGCGGAGAGACCCAGTACTTC